This is a list of T cell receptor beta chains from one sample in a study of neurological immune-mediated disorders. TCRdb analysed the 5' RACE reads with MiXCR anew, one entry per CDR3 protein. This table holds some 60,000 distinct CDR3 sequences, 2% to 2.5% found once. Sequenced: PBMCs. The receptors originated from a man in his fifties with multiple sclerosis. CDR3s include the opening cysteine and the closing phenylalanine or tryptophan. A D gene is named only where the DNA matches it firmly. Size values are once, few and many counts, or a class for expanded clones, and some rows have none.

v_call	j_call	d_call	clone_size	cdr3_nt	cdr3_aa
TRBV5-1	TRBJ2-7	-	many	TGCGCCAGCAGTAAGGACAACTCCTACGAGCAGTACTTC	CASSKDNSYEQYF
TRBV6-2/TRBV6-3	TRBJ2-4	-	many	TGTGCCATCACAAACCCGACAGGAAAGGACATTCAGTACTTC	CAITNPTGKDIQYF
TRBV3-1	TRBJ1-3	TRBD1	many	TGTGCCAGCAGCCTTACAGGGGCTGGAAACACCATATATTTT	CASSLTGAGNTIYF
TRBV6-6	TRBJ2-1	TRBD2	many	TGTGCCAGCAGTTACCCCCCGGGGGGTAGGGGCTCCTACAATGAGCAGTTCTTC	CASSYPPGGRGSYNEQFF
TRBV20-1	TRBJ2-1	-	many	TGCAGTGCTCGTAATGTTGAGCAGTTCTTC	CSARNVEQFF
TRBV7-2	TRBJ1-1	-	many	TGTGCCAGCAGCGTATCACCTTCAGTCGGGACGGCTTTCTTT	CASSVSPSVGTAFF
TRBV9	TRBJ2-1	TRBD2	many	TGTGCCAGCAGCGTAGCCGGTTCTAGCGGGGGCTACAATGAGCAGTTCTTC	CASSVAGSSGGYNEQFF
TRBV20-1	TRBJ2-5	TRBD2	many	TGCAGTGCTACCGGACTAGCGGAGCTTCAAGAGACCCAGTACTTC	CSATGLAELQETQYF
TRBV5-1	TRBJ2-1	-	many	TGCGCCAGCAGCTTGTCCTGGGGGAGCTCCTACAATGAGCAGTTCTTC	CASSLSWGSSYNEQFF
TRBV20-1	TRBJ2-4	-	many	TGCAGTGCTAGATTCTCGGAGGGTAACATTCAGTACTTC	CSARFSEGNIQYF
TRBV20-1	TRBJ1-2	TRBD1	many	TGCAGTGGCACACAGGGGAATGACTATGGCTACACCTTC	CSGTQGNDYGYTF
TRBV6-5	TRBJ2-7	TRBD2	many	TGTGCCAGCAGTTACTTCGGGACTAACTCCTACGAGCAGTACTTC	CASSYFGTNSYEQYF
TRBV5-5	TRBJ1-2	-	many	TGTGCCAGCAGCTTGGACAGGGTGATTGGCTACACCTTC	CASSLDRVIGYTF
TRBV7-9	TRBJ1-1	-	few	TGTGCCAGCAGCCCTTCCACGGGGGCTACTGAAGCTTTCTTT	CASSPSTGATEAFF
TRBV3-1	TRBJ2-7	TRBD2	many	TGTGCCAGCAGCCAGGGGGGGGTCGGCGAGCAGTACTTC	CASSQGGVGEQYF
TRBV7-2	TRBJ1-1	-	many	TGTGCCAGCAGCTTAGCGCTGGGTGGGGAAGCTTTCTTT	CASSLALGGEAFF
TRBV7-2	TRBJ1-4	TRBD1	many	TGTGCCAGCAGCTCCGGACAGGGGGGTGAAAAACTGTTTTTT	CASSSGQGGEKLFF
TRBV7-2	TRBJ2-5	TRBD2	many	TGTGCCAGCAGCGCCCAGGGTAGCGGGTTTCAAGAGACCCAGTACTTC	CASSAQGSGFQETQYF
TRBV12-3/TRBV12-4	TRBJ1-6	TRBD1	few	TGTGCCAGCAGTCCTGGGACAGGGACGAATTCAACCCTCAACTTT	CASSPGTGTNSTLNF
TRBV12-3/TRBV12-4	TRBJ1-1	-	many	TGTGCCACCGAAGGCTACACTGAAGCTTTCTTT	CATEGYTEAFF
TRBV7-7	TRBJ2-1	TRBD2	many	TGTGCCAGCAGCTCTGGACTAGTCGTCAGAGATGAGCAGTTCTTC	CASSSGLVVRDEQFF
TRBV21-1	TRBJ2-3	-	many	TGTGCCACCTATACGAGCTCGGATACGCAGTATTTT	CATYTSSDTQYF
TRBV6-6	TRBJ1-2	-	many	TGTGCCAGCACGCCAGGTGTAGACCTTAGCGGCTACACCTTC	CASTPGVDLSGYTF
TRBV6-2/TRBV6-3	TRBJ2-2	-	many	TGTGCCAGCAGTTGGCGAGAGACCACCGGGGAGCTGTTTTTT	CASSWRETTGELFF
TRBV7-9	TRBJ1-5	-	few	TGTGCCAGCAGCTCACAGGGTGGACGGTATAGCAATCAGCCCCAGCATTTT	CASSSQGGRYSNQPQHF
TRBV11-2	TRBJ2-5	-	many	TGTGCCAGCAGCTTAGTATCGGTGGTAAGGACCCAGTACTTC	CASSLVSVVRTQYF
TRBV6-5	TRBJ2-1	TRBD2	many	TGTGCCAGCAGGCGGGGGGCCACCTACAATGAGCAGTTCTTC	CASRRGATYNEQFF
TRBV6-5	TRBJ2-3	TRBD2	many	TGTGCCAGCAGTAATTCGGGAGCGGGGGGCACAGATACGCAGTATTTT	CASSNSGAGGTDTQYF
TRBV20-1	TRBJ1-6	-	many	TGCAGTGCTCGATACAGGGCCTCCTATAATTCACCCCTCCACTTT	CSARYRASYNSPLHF
TRBV12-3/TRBV12-4	TRBJ2-3	TRBD2	many	TGTGCCAGCAGTTTACGCGGGGGGGCCCCGGATACGCAGTATTTT	CASSLRGGAPDTQYF
TRBV12-3/TRBV12-4	TRBJ2-1	-	-	TGTGCCAGCAGTCCCCAGTGGGAGGGGGGGACCTACAATGAGCACTTCTTC	CASSPQWEGGTYNEHFF
TRBV29-1	TRBJ1-1	TRBD1	many	TGCAGCGGGAGGACAGGGTTCAACACTGAAGCTTTCTTT	CSGRTGFNTEAFF
TRBV5-1	TRBJ2-7	-	many	TGCGCCAGCAGTCCGTCTAGCTCCTACGAGCAGTACTTC	CASSPSSSYEQYF
TRBV10-3	TRBJ2-3	TRBD1	many	TGTGCCATCGACCGGACAGGGGACACAGATACGCAGTATTTT	CAIDRTGDTDTQYF
TRBV7-2	TRBJ2-3	TRBD2	-	TGTGCCAGCAGCTCCAGGGAGCGGGGGGGCCTTGGAGATACGCAGTATTTT	CASSSRERGGLGDTQYF
TRBV9	TRBJ1-6	-	many	TGTGCCAGCAGCAACCGTTTAACCCTCCACTTT	CASSNRLTLHF
TRBV20-1	TRBJ1-2	-	few	TGCAGTGCTAGAGACGCCAGGGGCTATGGCTACACCTTC	CSARDARGYGYTF